These 7 T cell receptor beta chains came from one sample sequenced in a study of beta chain features in type 1 diabetes. Study-wide results and caveats: All four CD4+ subsets of Type 1 diabetes patients contained TCRB CDR3s that were moderately but significantly shorter.

Reverse transcription of all isolated RNA meant that expressed TCRB transcripts were sequenced. Profiling relied on immunoSEQ multiplex PCR, and the TCRdb table lists in-frame clones only, not all of them. The data contain 250,000 to 300,000 clones, around 24% of them seen just once; the ten biggest clones take up more than 0.009%. Their specific antigens are unknown. Sequenced input: naive CD4+ T cells from blood. The receptors stem from a woman aged 25 to 45 with type 1 diabetes.

A few counts support this clone. The gene calls are TRBV27 and TRBJ1-5, with 9 bases lining up with TRBD1. The CDR3 is 13 residues long. Germline loops: CDR1 MNHEY, CDR2 SMNVEV (reference sequence). Germline trimming cut 6 bases from V and 4 bases from J; bases unmatched to any gene: 1. CDR3 nucleotide sequence: TGTGCCAGCAGCGGACAGGGGAATCAGCCCCAGCATTTT. This sequence encodes CASSGQGNQPQHF.

This chain connects TRBV10-3 to TRBJ1-2, with 9 positions matching TRBD1. Germline V gene lookup returns CDR1 ENHRY and CDR2 SYGVKD. The CDR3 covers 14 residues. Germline trimming cut 4 bases from V and 5 bases from J; bases unmatched to any gene: 5. DNA of the CDR3: TGTGCCATCAGTGGGGGGGACAGGGCTTATGGCTACACCTTC. Translated: CAISGGDRAYGYTF.

The sample holds a few counts of this clone. The chain has TRBV9 and TRBJ2-7; 10 bases are shared with TRBD2. The V gene's germline CDR1 is SGDLS and CDR2 YYNGEE. V was clipped by 3 bases and J by 4 bases; unmatched bases: 7. The CDR3 covers 15 residues. CDR3 sequence: CASSGGLAARYEQYF. Here the CDR3 DNA reads TGTGCCAGCAGCGGCGGACTAGCGGCTCGGTACGAGCAGTACTTC.

This clone was observed a handful of times. V is TRBV7-9 and J is TRBJ2-7; D unclear. Trimming took off 4 bases at V and 2 bases at J, with 12 bases between the two ends. The CDR3 length is 14 residues. Germline loops: CDR1 SEHNR, CDR2 FQNEAQ (reference sequence). The CDR3: CASSSRFTPYEQYF. DNA for the CDR3: TGTGCCAGCAGCTCCAGGTTTACACCCTACGAGCAGTACTTC. The complete variable domain, with remaining parts taken from reference TRBV7-9 and TRBJ2-7, reads DTGVSQNPRHKITKRGQNVTFRCDPISEHNRLYWYRQTLGQGPEFLTYFQNEAQLEKSRLLSDRFSAERPKGSFSTLEIQRTEQGDSAMYLCASSSRFTPYEQYFGPGTRLTVT.

The chain couples TRBV29-1 to TRBJ2-5; 7 bases fit TRBD1. This CDR3 has 15 residues. V lost 6 bases and J lost 4; bases outside the gene matches: 14. Germline values: CDR1 SQVTM, CDR2 ANQGSEA. The CDR3 loop reads CSVASETGWRETQYF. The DNA of the CDR3 is TGCAGCGTCGCCTCCGAGACAGGGTGGCGAGAGACCCAGTACTTC.

This clone turned up a few times. This chain connects TRBV15 to TRBJ2-7; perhaps TRBD2 as D (5 bases). The germline V and J ends were trimmed by 0 bases and 0 bases, with 9 bases remaining between them. Germline V gene lookup returns CDR1 LNHNV and CDR2 YYDKDF (reference sequence). This CDR3 region has 15 residues. The DNA for the CDR3 is TGTGCCACCAGCAGAGATCCCGGGATCTCCTACGAGCAGTACTTC. Its protein product is CATSRDPGISYEQYF.

The rearrangement uses TRBV6-1 and TRBJ2-7; the match to TRBD2 covers 13 bases. There are 15 residues in the CDR3. The germline gives CDR1 MNHNS, CDR2 SASEGT. Germline trimming cut 4 bases from V and 5 bases from J; bases unmatched to any gene: 5. The CDR3 nucleotides read TGTGCCAGCAGTGTGGGACTAGCGGGATTGAACGAGCAGTACTTC. Translation: CASSVGLAGLNEQYF.